One TCR beta chain is described in this entry. Its target is not known. Sequencing targeted TCR beta in T cells from blood (CD8+ and CD4+). It was negative isolation that provided the CD8+ and CD4+ T cells, whereas TEMRA cells were enriched by FACS. Per germline, CDR1 SEHNR and CDR2 FQNEAQ (reference sequence). V was trimmed by 5 bases and J by 0 bases, leaving 14 bases between them. The CDR3 loop spans 16 amino acids. RNA was extracted with the RNeasy kit, and a quantity of about 0.45 to 1 ug was reverse transcribed using random hexamers. The method of amplification for TCR beta CDR3 was immunoSEQ multiplex PCR, covering 54 Vbeta and 13 Jbeta. TCRdb re-derived calls from the immunoSEQ multiplex PCR reads in MiXCR, one entry per CDR3 protein. The sample records over 350,000 distinct CDR3 sequences, approximately 85% being singletons. This record belongs to a study of CD8 T cells in Susac syndrome. Whole-study findings and limits: As the study acknowledged, the number of individuals who were part of its TCR sequencing and HLA analysis was relatively small.

Sequenced sample: CD8+ T cells from PBMCs. The genes are TRBV7-9 and TRBJ1-5; tentatively, D is TRBD1 (6 bases). This receptor was taken from a human donor with multiple sclerosis. In DNA, the CDR3 is TGTGCCAGCAGCCGGTGGACAGAGAGTAGCAATCAGCCCCAGCATTTT. Its translation: CASSRWTESSNQPQHF.